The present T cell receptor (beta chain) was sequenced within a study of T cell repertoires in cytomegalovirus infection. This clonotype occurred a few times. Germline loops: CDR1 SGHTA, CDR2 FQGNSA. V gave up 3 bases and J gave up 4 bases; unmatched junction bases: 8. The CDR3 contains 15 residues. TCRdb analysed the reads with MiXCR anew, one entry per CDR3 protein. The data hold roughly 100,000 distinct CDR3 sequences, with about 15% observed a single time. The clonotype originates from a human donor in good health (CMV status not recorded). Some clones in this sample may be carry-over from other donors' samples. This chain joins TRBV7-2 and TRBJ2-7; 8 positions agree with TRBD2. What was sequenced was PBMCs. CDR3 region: CASSFASGGLYEQYF. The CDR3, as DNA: TGTGCCAGCAGCTTCGCGAGCGGGGGCCTATACGAGCAGTACTTC.